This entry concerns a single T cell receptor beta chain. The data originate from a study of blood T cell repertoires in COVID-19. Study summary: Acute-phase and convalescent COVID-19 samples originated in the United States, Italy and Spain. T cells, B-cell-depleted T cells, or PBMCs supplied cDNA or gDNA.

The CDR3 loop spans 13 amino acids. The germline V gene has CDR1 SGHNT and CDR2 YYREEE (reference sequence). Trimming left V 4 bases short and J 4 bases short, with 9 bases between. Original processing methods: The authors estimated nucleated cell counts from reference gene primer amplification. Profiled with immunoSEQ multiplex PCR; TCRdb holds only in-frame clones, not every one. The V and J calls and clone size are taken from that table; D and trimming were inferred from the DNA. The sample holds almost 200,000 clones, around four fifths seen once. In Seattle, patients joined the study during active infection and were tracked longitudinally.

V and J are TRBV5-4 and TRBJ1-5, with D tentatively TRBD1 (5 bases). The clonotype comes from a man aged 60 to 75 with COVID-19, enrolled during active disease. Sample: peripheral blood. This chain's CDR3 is CASSPGQNQPQHF. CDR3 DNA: TGTGCCAGCAGCCCAGGACAAAATCAGCCCCAGCATTTT. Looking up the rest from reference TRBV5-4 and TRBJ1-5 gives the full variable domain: ETGVTQSPTHLIKTRGQQVTLRCSSQSGHNTVSWYQQALGQGPQFIFQYYREEENGRGNFPPRFSGLQFPNYSSELNVNALELDDSALYLCASSPGQNQPQHFGDGTRLSIL.